Shown below are 32 T cell receptor beta chains from a single sample sequenced in a study of PD-1 blockade in classical Hodgkin lymphoma. Each of the patients experienced relapse following autologous stem cell transplantation, and their brentuximab vedotin exposure differed. This table comes from immunoSEQ multiplex PCR, and its TCRdb copy is limited to in-frame clones, with some not included. The repertoire holds about 23,000 clones, roughly 80% seen once, with around 8.7% in the top ten. This material consisted of peripheral blood mononuclear cells (PBMCs), taken before the second cycle of nivolumab. The receptor source for this set is a human donor with classical Hodgkin lymphoma.

The rearrangement links TRBV4-3 to TRBJ1-2, with D possibly TRBD1 on 6 matching bases. With 4 bases removed from V and 3 bases from J, the gap between germline ends came to 18 bases. Germline CDR1 LGHNA, CDR2 YSLEER. CDR3 size: 16 residues. CDR3 residues: CASSRNIDRIHYGYTF. The CDR3 DNA reads TGCGCCAGCAGCCGAAATATTGACAGGATCCACTATGGCTACACCTTC.

The chain links TRBV7-8 to TRBJ2-7; D may be TRBD1 or TRBD2 (5 bases each). Trimming left V 5 bases short and J 12 bases short, with 17 bases between. The germline gives CDR1 SGHVS, CDR2 FQNEAQ. This CDR3 contains 12 residues. CDR3 loop: CASSTRWGWPYF. The DNA for the CDR3 is TGTGCCAGCAGCACCCGATGGGGGTGGCCGTACTTC.

The chain links TRBV10-1 to TRBJ2-3; maybe TRBD2 (5 bases). The length of the CDR3 is 15 residues. CDR1 and CDR2 (germline): WNHNN, SYGVQD (reference sequence). Trimming removed 7 bases from V and 2 bases from J, with 16 bases in between. CDR3: CASTYLGMNTDTQYF. As DNA, the CDR3 is TGCGCCAGCACTTATCTCGGGATGAACACAGATACGCAGTATTTT.

The chain employs TRBV11-3 and TRBJ2-1, with 14 positions matching TRBD2. The CDR3 is 17 amino acids. Unmatched junction bases numbered 5, after V lost 1 base and J lost 6 bases. Looked up from germline, CDR1 is SGHNT and CDR2 is YENEEA. The CDR3 DNA reads as TGTGCCAGCAGCTTAGGCCTGACTAGCGGGGGGGCCAATGAGCAGTTCTTC. Encoded protein: CASSLGLTSGGANEQFF.

The V gene is TRBV2, the J gene TRBJ1-5; D may be TRBD1 (5 bases). The CDR3 is 16 residues long. Trimming pared 4 bases from V and 0 bases from J, leaving 13 bases between. CDR1 and CDR2 (germline): SNHLY, FYNNEI. The CDR3 sequence: CASSGGSGGSNQPQHF. CDR3 nucleotides: TGTGCCAGCAGTGGAGGGTCGGGGGGTAGCAATCAGCCCCAGCATTTT.

This chain uses TRBV19 with TRBJ1-4; 7 bases are shared with TRBD1. This CDR3 comprises 16 residues. V was clipped by 6 bases and J by 5 bases; unmatched bases: 12. Germline assignment: CDR1 LNHDA and CDR2 SQIVND (reference sequence). In nucleotides, the CDR3 is TGTGCCAGTAGAAAATTCGGAGACAGGGAGAATGAAAAACTGTTTTTT. Residues: CASRKFGDRENEKLFF.

The chain employs TRBV15 and TRBJ2-4; TRBD2 aligns across 7 bases. The length of the CDR3 is 15 residues. J was trimmed by 1 base and V by 5 bases; bases with no gene match: 5. CDR1 and CDR2 from the germline V gene are LNHNV and YYDKDF (reference sequence). The CDR3 sequence: CATSGLDGAKNIQYF. Here the CDR3 DNA reads TGTGCCACCAGCGGACTAGACGGGGCCAAAAACATTCAGTACTTC.

The chain uses TRBV7-2 and TRBJ1-1; D perhaps matches TRBD1 (6 bases). The CDR3 consists of 15 residues. Trimming took 4 bases from V and 4 from J, leaving 16 bases between them. The V gene's germline CDR1 is SGHTA and CDR2 FQGNSA. DNA of the CDR3: TGTGCCAGCAGCTACCTACAGGGTAGCGGCACTGAAGCTTTCTTT. Protein product: CASSYLQGSGTEAFF.

The CDR3: CASSSRTGANYEQYF. The CDR3 region has the DNA TGTGCCAGCAGTTCTCGGACAGGGGCGAACTACGAGCAGTACTTC. The chain recombines TRBV27 with TRBJ2-7, with 9 bases matching TRBD1. Germline loops: CDR1 MNHEY, CDR2 SMNVEV (reference sequence). This CDR3 is built from 15 residues. Germline trimming cut 4 bases from V and 3 bases from J; bases unmatched to any gene: 7.

The rearrangement joins TRBV4-3 to TRBJ2-2; tentative D call: TRBD1 (6 bases). Trimming left V 0 bases short and J 1 base short, with 12 bases between. Germline CDR1 reads LGHNA; CDR2 reads YSLEER. The CDR3 has 17 residues. CDR3 in amino acids: CASSQDGGTRNTGELFF. Written as DNA, the CDR3 is TGCGCCAGCAGCCAAGATGGTGGGACACGGAACACCGGGGAGCTGTTTTTT.

The CDR3 sequence: CASSLKTGGLSLEAFF. CDR3 bases: TGTGCCAGCAGTTTAAAAACAGGGGGCCTATCTCTTGAAGCTTTCTTT. The chain couples TRBV27 to TRBJ1-1; 9 bases map to TRBD1. Unmatched junction bases numbered 11, after V lost 2 bases and J lost 7 bases. The CDR3 loop spans 16 amino acids. CDR1 and CDR2 from the germline V gene are MNHEY and SMNVEV (reference sequence).

This chain connects TRBV5-6 to TRBJ2-1; 11 bases align to TRBD2. The CDR3 consists of 16 residues. J was trimmed by 3 bases and V by 4 bases; bases with no gene match: 6. Per germline, CDR1 SGHDT and CDR2 YYEEEE. The CDR3, as DNA: TGTGCCAGCAGCGAGACGGGACTAGCGGACTACAATGAGCAGTTCTTC. This sequence encodes CASSETGLADYNEQFF.

The chain employs TRBV7-2 and TRBJ2-2, with D perhaps matching TRBD2 (5 bases). Germline CDR1 SGHTA, CDR2 FQGNSA. V shed 2 bases and J shed 0 bases, with 19 bases lying between them. This CDR3 is 19 amino acids long. CDR3 protein: CASSLPHGKQSSNTGELFF. The CDR3 DNA is TGTGCCAGCAGCTTACCTCACGGGAAGCAAAGTTCGAACACCGGGGAGCTGTTTTTT.

The rearrangement links TRBV5-4 to TRBJ1-2; tentative D call: TRBD1 (6 bases). Trimming stripped 4 bases from V and 7 bases from J, with 11 bases between. The germline CDR1 and CDR2 sequences are SGHNT and YYREEE (reference sequence). The CDR3 loop spans 12 amino acids. CDR3 loop: CASSPGVSGYTF. DNA for the CDR3: TGTGCCAGCAGCCCAGGGGTTAGTGGCTACACCTTC.

The gene calls are TRBV30 and TRBJ1-2; 10 bases map to TRBD1. V gave up 3 bases and J gave up 7 bases; unmatched junction bases: 5. The CDR3 runs to 13 residues. Germline V gene sequence: CDR1 GTSNPN, CDR2 SVGIG (reference sequence). The CDR3 nucleotides read TGTGCCTGGAGCCTGACAGGGGGCGCTGGCTACACCTTC. This translates into CAWSLTGGAGYTF.

The chain joins TRBV6-1 to TRBJ2-7; no clear D. This CDR3 has 15 amino acids. Deletions cut 3 bases from V and 2 bases from J, with 14 bases between. Per germline, CDR1 MNHNS and CDR2 SASEGT. This CDR3 is CASSEVGIMAYEQYF. Written as DNA, the CDR3 is TGTGCCAGCAGTGAGGTAGGGATTATGGCCTACGAGCAGTACTTC.

The V gene is TRBV9, the J gene TRBJ1-6; 7 bases match TRBD1. V trimming: 0 bases; J trimming: 9 bases; junction bases outside the gene matches: 3. This CDR3 contains 14 residues. Germline CDR1 is SGDLS and CDR2 is YYNGEE. CDR3 loop: CASSVGTGLSPLHF. CDR3 coding DNA: TGTGCCAGCAGCGTAGGGACAGGCCTTTCACCCCTCCACTTT.

In this sample, this clone is medium-sized (0.01 to 0.1%). The chain is built from TRBV2 and TRBJ2-3, with 7 positions matching TRBD1. Germline values: CDR1 SNHLY, CDR2 FYNNEI. V lost 7 bases and J lost 7; bases outside the gene matches: 14. This CDR3 region has 15 residues. The DNA of the CDR3 is TGTGCCAGCACCCGGACAGGTTCACTGCGGCATACGCAGTATTTT. It specifies CASTRTGSLRHTQYF.

V and J are TRBV4-3 and TRBJ2-5, with D tentatively TRBD2 (6 bases). Trimming took off 0 bases at V and 3 bases at J, with 8 bases between the two ends. CDR3 size: 14 residues. The V gene's germline CDR1 is LGHNA and CDR2 YSLEER. As DNA, the CDR3 is TGCGCCAGCAGCCAAGATTGGAGGGAAGAGACCCAGTACTTC. It yields the protein CASSQDWREETQYF.

The chain couples TRBV5-4 to TRBJ2-5; 8 nucleotides align to TRBD1. The CDR3 extends over 14 amino acids. Germline V gene data show CDR1 as SGHNT and CDR2 as YYREEE (reference sequence). Trimming cost V 3 bases and J 4 bases; bases outside gene matches: 5. CDR3 sequence reads: CASSWTGSRETQYF. The CDR3 region has the DNA TGTGCCAGCAGCTGGACAGGGAGTCGAGAGACCCAGTACTTC.

This sequence joins TRBV29-1 and TRBJ1-2; D is ambiguous. V was clipped by 5 bases and J by 7 bases, with 11 bases between them. The CDR3 covers 11 residues. In germline, CDR1 is SQVTM, CDR2 ANQGSEA. In DNA, the CDR3 is TGCAGCGTTTCGGTTTCGGTTGGCTACACCTTC. This translates into CSVSVSVGYTF. The whole variable domain, filled in from reference TRBV29-1 and TRBJ1-2, reads SAVISQKPSRDICQRGTSLTIQCQVDSQVTMMFWYRQQPGQSLTLIATANQGSEATYESGFVIDKFPISRPNLTFSTLTVSNMSPEDSSIYLCSVSVSVGYTFGSGTRLTVV.

The chain has TRBV4-3 and TRBJ2-1; TRBD2 agrees at 13 bases. Trimming removed 4 bases from V and 0 bases from J; junction bases left unmatched: 3. Per germline, CDR1 LGHNA and CDR2 YSLEER. This CDR3 is 17 amino acids long. The CDR3 DNA is TGCGCCAGCAGCCCGGGACTAGCGGGGAGCTCCTACAATGAGCAGTTCTTC. It codes for CASSPGLAGSSYNEQFF.

This chain links TRBV2 with TRBJ1-4; 7 bases fit TRBD1. Unmatched junction bases numbered 3, after V lost 7 bases and J lost 4 bases. The length of the CDR3 is 13 residues. CDR1 SNHLY and CDR2 FYNNEI come from the germline V gene. The CDR3 region is CASKDRVNEKLFF. Here the CDR3 DNA reads TGTGCCAGCAAAGACAGGGTTAATGAAAAACTGTTTTTT.

The chain is built from TRBV25-1 and TRBJ2-2, with 7 bases aligning to TRBD1. Germline V gene data show CDR1 as MGHDK and CDR2 as SYGVNS. V dropped 6 bases and J dropped 5; count of bases not matched to a gene: 0. The CDR3 is 12 amino acids. The DNA of the CDR3 is TGTGCCAGCAGACAGGGGACCGGGGAGCTGTTTTTT. This codes for CASRQGTGELFF.

The chain joins TRBV6-1 to TRBJ2-2; the D is unclear. This CDR3 is 15 amino acids long. V was cut by 4 bases and J by 1 base, with 10 bases left in between. Germline CDR1 reads MNHNS; CDR2 reads SASEGT. The CDR3 DNA reads TGTGCCAGCAGTGTAGGGCCCGGGAACACCGGGGAGCTGTTTTTT. Its translation: CASSVGPGNTGELFF.

As DNA, the CDR3 is TGTGCCAGCAGCTATATTAAGGGCCAGGGGAGGGGCGGTGAAAAACTGTTTTTT. This encodes CASSYIKGQGRGGEKLFF. This sequence joins TRBV7-9 and TRBJ1-4, with D maybe TRBD1 (6 bases). Germline V CDR1 and CDR2: SEHNR, FQNEAQ (reference sequence). CDR3 length equals 18 residues. V lost 4 bases and J 7 bases, leaving 25 bases between the germline ends.

J is TRBJ1-3 and V is TRBV2; no clear D. The V gene lost 4 bases and the J gene lost 0 bases, with 7 bases spanning the gap. The CDR3 spans 14 residues. CDR1 and CDR2 from the germline V gene are SNHLY and FYNNEI. CDR3 bases: TGTGCCAGCAGTGCAGAAAACTCTGGAAACACCATATATTTT. Encoded protein: CASSAENSGNTIYF.

V usage is TRBV27 and J usage is TRBJ1-6; D call uncertain. V lost 3 bases and J 5 bases, leaving 14 bases between the germline ends. This CDR3 region has 16 residues. CDR1 MNHEY and CDR2 SMNVEV come from the germline V gene (reference sequence). CDR3 protein: CASSFNRWAHNSPLHF. CDR3 nucleotides: TGTGCCAGCAGTTTCAACCGGTGGGCCCATAATTCACCCCTCCACTTT.

In its sample, this clone was seen a few times. The chain uses TRBV4-1 and TRBJ1-1; D not resolved. Germline V CDR1 and CDR2: MGHRA, YSYEKL. Deletions cut 4 bases from V and 5 bases from J, with 14 bases between. The CDR3 has 14 amino acids. CDR3 coding DNA: TGCGCCAGCAGCCGCGACTTAGGAGATACTGAAGCTTTCTTT. Its translation: CASSRDLGDTEAFF.

The chain employs TRBV27 and TRBJ1-6; unclear D gene. The V gene lost 5 bases and the J gene lost 0 bases, with 14 bases spanning the gap. CDR1 is MNHEY and CDR2 is SMNVEV in the germline V gene (reference sequence). This CDR3 has 17 residues. The CDR3 loop reads CASSKPPRGSYNSPLHF. Here the CDR3 DNA reads TGTGCCAGCAGTAAACCACCCCGGGGCTCCTATAATTCACCCCTCCACTTT.

The chain couples TRBV5-6 to TRBJ2-7; the match to TRBD1 covers 9 bases. The V gene end was trimmed by 1 base and the J gene end by 7 bases; junction bases not matched to a gene: 12. Germline V gene data show CDR1 as SGHDT and CDR2 as YYEEEE. This CDR3 has 16 residues. The CDR3 here is CASSLRSLQGAKEQYF. The CDR3 nucleotides read TGTGCCAGCAGCTTGCGGTCCCTACAGGGGGCGAAAGAGCAGTACTTC.

The chain uses TRBV7-6 and TRBJ1-6; the D gene is possibly TRBD1 (6 bases). CDR1 is SGHVS, CDR2 FNYEAQ, per germline. There are 14 residues in the CDR3. Deletions cut 5 bases from V and 4 bases from J, with 9 bases between. The CDR3 DNA follows: TGTGCCAGCAGCGCAGGGGAGTATAATTCACCCCTCCACTTT. Protein product: CASSAGEYNSPLHF.